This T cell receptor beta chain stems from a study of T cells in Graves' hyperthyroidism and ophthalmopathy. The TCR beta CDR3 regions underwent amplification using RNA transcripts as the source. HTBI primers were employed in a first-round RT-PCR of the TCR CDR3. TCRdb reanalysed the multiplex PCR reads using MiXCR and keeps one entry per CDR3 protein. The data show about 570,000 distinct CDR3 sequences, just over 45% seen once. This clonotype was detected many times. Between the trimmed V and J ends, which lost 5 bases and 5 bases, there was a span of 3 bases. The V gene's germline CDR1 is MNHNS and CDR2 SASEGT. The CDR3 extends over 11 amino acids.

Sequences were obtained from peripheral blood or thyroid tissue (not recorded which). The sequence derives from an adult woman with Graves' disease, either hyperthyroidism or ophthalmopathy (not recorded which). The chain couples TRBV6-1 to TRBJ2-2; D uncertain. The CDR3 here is CASSTTGELFF. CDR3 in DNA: TGTGCCAGCAGTACTACCGGGGAGCTGTTTTTT.